These 11 T cell receptor beta chains share one sample of origin, sequenced in a study of cytomegalovirus exposure and HLA in healthy donors. A multiplex PCR was run with 60 Vbeta primers and 13 Jbeta primers. Only in-frame clones appear in the TCRdb table, and some are missing; sequencing was by immunoSEQ multiplex PCR. The sample yields over 100,000 clones, less than 70% seen once. Sequenced material: PBMCs. Receptors were obtained from a woman aged 70-85 years in good health and CMV-seropositive.

This clone was recorded a few times. The CDR3 nucleotides read TGTGCCAGCAGCGTTGGGGGGAGCGGGGGGGTCACCGGGGAGCTGTTTTTT. It codes for CASSVGGSGGVTGELFF. This rearrangement joins TRBV9 to TRBJ2-2; 10 bases map to TRBD2. The V gene end was trimmed by 2 bases and the J gene end by 4 bases; junction bases not matched to a gene: 8. This CDR3 region has 17 residues. In germline, CDR1 is SGDLS, CDR2 YYNGEE.

The chain links TRBV5-1 to TRBJ2-5; D unclear. Trimming removed 0 bases at V and 4 bases at J, with 7 bases between. The germline CDR1 and CDR2 sequences are SGHRS and YFSETQ. The CDR3 loop spans 13 amino acids. CDR3 coding DNA: TGCGCCAGCAGCTTGGATAGTTCAGAGACCCAGTACTTC. Its translation is CASSLDSSETQYF.

The V and J genes are TRBV2 and TRBJ2-7; TRBD2 might be the D (5 bases). This CDR3 region has 15 residues. V shed 5 bases and J shed 3 bases, with 17 bases lying between them. Germline lookup yields CDR1 SNHLY and CDR2 FYNNEI. Written as DNA, the CDR3 is TGTGCCAGCAGTCAAGAGGACTCGACCTTCTACGAGCAGTACTTC. Translated: CASSQEDSTFYEQYF.

This clone came up a few times. The chain couples TRBV7-9 to TRBJ1-5; D perhaps matches TRBD1 (5 bases). V was cut by 3 bases and J by 3 bases, with 6 bases left in between. Germline values: CDR1 SEHNR, CDR2 FQNEAQ (reference sequence). The CDR3 totals 13 residues. The CDR3 is CASSLTVNQPQHF. In nucleotides, the CDR3 is TGTGCCAGCAGCTTGACAGTCAATCAGCCCCAGCATTTT.

This clone has only a few counts. CDR3 bases: TGTGCCAGCAGCGGGGGACAGGGGGCCGGAGAGACCCAGTACTTC. It is translated as CASSGGQGAGETQYF. The gene calls are TRBV9 and TRBJ2-5, with 12 bases identical to TRBD1. Looked up from germline, CDR1 is SGDLS and CDR2 is YYNGEE. With V trimmed by 3 bases and J by 4 bases, 4 bases remained unmatched. The CDR3 is 15 amino acids.

This clone turned up a few times. The V gene is TRBV6-6, the J gene TRBJ2-1, with 9 bases lining up with TRBD2. Trimming at V came to 4 bases and at J to 3 bases, leaving 4 bases not matched to a gene. CDR1 is MNHNY and CDR2 is SVGAGI in the germline V gene (reference sequence). The CDR3 extends over 15 amino acids. CDR3 in amino acids: CASSLYSGGYNEQFF. CDR3 in DNA: TGTGCCAGCAGTTTATATAGCGGGGGCTACAATGAGCAGTTCTTC.

This clone has a handful of counts. The chain has TRBV10-3 and TRBJ2-5, with 11 bases identical to TRBD1. With V trimmed by 7 bases and J by 5 bases, 6 bases remained unmatched. This CDR3 spans 14 amino acids. Germline V gene lookup returns CDR1 ENHRY and CDR2 SYGVKD. The CDR3 sequence is CAINPGQGVETQYF. CDR3 sequence (DNA): TGTGCCATCAATCCGGGACAGGGGGTCGAGACCCAGTACTTC.

As DNA, the CDR3 is TGTGCCAGCAGGCCTACTAGCGGGCCTGGGGGGGAGCTGTTTTTT. This encodes CASRPTSGPGGELFF. The genes are TRBV2 and TRBJ2-2; TRBD2 agrees at 9 bases. Germline loops: CDR1 SNHLY, CDR2 FYNNEI. CDR3 length: 15 residues. V shed 6 bases and J 8 bases; nucleotides not matched to a gene: 10.

J is TRBJ1-1 and V is TRBV5-1; D gene ambiguous. V was trimmed by 4 bases and J by 5 bases, leaving 15 bases between them. Germline CDR1 reads SGHRS; CDR2 reads YFSETQ. The CDR3 totals 14 residues. The CDR3 nucleotides are TGCGCCAGCAGCCTAGCGGTAGGGTGGACTGAAGCTTTCTTT. Amino acids: CASSLAVGWTEAFF. The complete variable domain, with remaining parts taken from reference TRBV5-1 and TRBJ1-1, reads KAGVTQTPRYLIKTRGQQVTLSCSPISGHRSVSWYQQTPGQGLQFLFEYFSETQRNKGNFPGRFSGRQFSNSRSEMNVSTLELGDSALYLCASSLAVGWTEAFFGQGTRLTVV.

The gene calls are TRBV6-6 and TRBJ1-1, with 7 bases lining up with TRBD1. After removal of 1 base from V and 5 bases from J, the junction contained 10 bases not matched to a gene. This CDR3 contains 16 residues. Germline V gene lookup returns CDR1 MNHNY and CDR2 SVGAGI (reference sequence). CDR3 sequence: CASSYLQTGWDTEAFF. The CDR3 DNA sequence: TGTGCCAGCAGTTACTTACAGACAGGGTGGGATACTGAAGCTTTCTTT.

The chain joins TRBV9 to TRBJ1-2; D not resolved. Per the germline V gene, CDR1 is SGDLS and CDR2 is YYNGEE. V was shortened by 4 bases and J by 4 bases, with 17 bases between the two germline ends. There are 15 residues in the CDR3. This CDR3 reads CASSPRGGQSYGYTF. Written as DNA, the CDR3 is TGTGCCAGCAGCCCCCGGGGAGGGCAAAGCTATGGCTACACCTTC. Variable domain in full (rest from reference TRBV9 and TRBJ1-2): DSGVTQTPKHLITATGQRVTLRCSPRSGDLSVYWYQQSLDQGLQFLIQYYNGEERAKGNILERFSAQQFPDLHSELNLSSLELGDSALYFCASSPRGGQSYGYTFGSGTRLTVV.